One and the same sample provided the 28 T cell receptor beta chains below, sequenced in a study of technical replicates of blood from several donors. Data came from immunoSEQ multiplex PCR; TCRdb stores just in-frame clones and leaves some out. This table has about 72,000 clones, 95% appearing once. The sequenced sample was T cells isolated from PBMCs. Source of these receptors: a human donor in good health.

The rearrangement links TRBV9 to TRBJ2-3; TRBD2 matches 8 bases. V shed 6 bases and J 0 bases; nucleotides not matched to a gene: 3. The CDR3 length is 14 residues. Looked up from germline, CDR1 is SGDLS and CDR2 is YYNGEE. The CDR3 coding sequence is TGTGCCAGCACGGCTAGCGGGAGCACAGATACGCAGTATTTT. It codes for CASTASGSTDTQYF.

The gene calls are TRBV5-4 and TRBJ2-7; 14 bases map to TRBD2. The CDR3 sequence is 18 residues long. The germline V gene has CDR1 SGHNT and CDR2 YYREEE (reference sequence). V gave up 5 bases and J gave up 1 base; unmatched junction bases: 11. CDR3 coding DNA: TGTGCCAGCAGGCCCAAGGGGGGACTAGCGGGAGATTCCTACGAGCAGTACTTC. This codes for CASRPKGGLAGDSYEQYF.

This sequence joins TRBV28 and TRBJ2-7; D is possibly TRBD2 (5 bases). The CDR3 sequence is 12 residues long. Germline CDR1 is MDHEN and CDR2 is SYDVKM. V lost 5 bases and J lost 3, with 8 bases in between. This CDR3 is CASSHTSYEQYF. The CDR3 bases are TGTGCCAGCAGTCACACTAGCTACGAGCAGTACTTC. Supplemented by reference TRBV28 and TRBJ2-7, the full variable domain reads DVKVTQSSRYLVKRTGEKVFLECVQDMDHENMFWYRQDPGLGLRLIYFSYDVKMKEKGDIPEGYSVSREKKERFSLILESASTNQTSMYLCASSHTSYEQYFGPGTRLTVT.

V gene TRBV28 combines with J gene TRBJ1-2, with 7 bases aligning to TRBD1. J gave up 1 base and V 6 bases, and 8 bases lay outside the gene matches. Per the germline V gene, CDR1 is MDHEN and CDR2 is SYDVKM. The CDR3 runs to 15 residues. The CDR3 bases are TGTGCCAGCAGCCGTGGGACAGTTATTAACTATGGCTACACCTTC. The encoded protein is CASSRGTVINYGYTF.

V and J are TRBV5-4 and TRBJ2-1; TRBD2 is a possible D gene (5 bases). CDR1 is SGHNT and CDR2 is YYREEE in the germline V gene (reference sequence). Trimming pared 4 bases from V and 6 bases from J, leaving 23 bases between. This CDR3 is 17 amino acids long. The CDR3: CASSRNTETSTSNEQFF. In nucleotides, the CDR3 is TGTGCCAGCAGCCGAAACACCGAGACAAGTACTAGCAATGAGCAGTTCTTC.

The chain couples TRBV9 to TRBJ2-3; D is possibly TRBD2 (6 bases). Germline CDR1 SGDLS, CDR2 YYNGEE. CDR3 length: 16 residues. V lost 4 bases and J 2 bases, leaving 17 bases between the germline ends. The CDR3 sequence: CASSPLLAEITDTQYF. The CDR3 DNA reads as TGTGCCAGCAGCCCGCTTTTAGCGGAAATCACAGATACGCAGTATTTT.

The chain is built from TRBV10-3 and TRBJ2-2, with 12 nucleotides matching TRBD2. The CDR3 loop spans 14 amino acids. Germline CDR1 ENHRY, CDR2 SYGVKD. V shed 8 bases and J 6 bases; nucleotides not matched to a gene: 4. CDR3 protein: CAIRLAGDSGELFF. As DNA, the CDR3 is TGTGCCATCCGACTAGCGGGAGATTCCGGGGAGCTGTTTTTT.

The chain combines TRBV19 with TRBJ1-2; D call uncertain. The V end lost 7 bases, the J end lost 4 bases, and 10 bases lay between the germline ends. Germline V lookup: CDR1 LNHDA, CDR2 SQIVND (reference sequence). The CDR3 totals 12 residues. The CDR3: CASTKEGYGYTF. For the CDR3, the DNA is TGTGCCAGTACCAAAGAGGGCTATGGCTACACCTTC.

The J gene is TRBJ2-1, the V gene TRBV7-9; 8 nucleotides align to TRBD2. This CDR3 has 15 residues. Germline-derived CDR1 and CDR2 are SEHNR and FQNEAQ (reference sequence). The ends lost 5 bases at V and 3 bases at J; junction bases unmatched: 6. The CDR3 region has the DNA TGTGCCAGCAGCCCGACTAGCGCTGGCTACAATGAGCAGTTCTTC. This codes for CASSPTSAGYNEQFF.

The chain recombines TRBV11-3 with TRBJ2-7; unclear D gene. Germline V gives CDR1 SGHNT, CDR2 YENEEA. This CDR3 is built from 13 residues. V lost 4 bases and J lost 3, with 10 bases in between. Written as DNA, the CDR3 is TGTGCCAGCAGCTCGGCGTCGGGCTACGAGCAGTACTTC. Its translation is CASSSASGYEQYF.

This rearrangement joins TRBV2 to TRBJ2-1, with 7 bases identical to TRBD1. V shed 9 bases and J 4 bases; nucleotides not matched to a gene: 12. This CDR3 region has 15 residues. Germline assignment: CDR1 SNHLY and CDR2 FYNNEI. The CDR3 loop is CASSRGQNPYNEQFF. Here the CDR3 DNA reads TGTGCCAGTAGCCGGGGACAGAACCCGTACAATGAGCAGTTCTTC.

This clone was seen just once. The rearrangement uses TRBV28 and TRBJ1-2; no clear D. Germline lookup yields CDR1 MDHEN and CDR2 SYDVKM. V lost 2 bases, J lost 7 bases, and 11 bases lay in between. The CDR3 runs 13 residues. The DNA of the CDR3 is TGTGCCAGCAGTTTAGGAGGAGACGGTGGCTACACCTTC. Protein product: CASSLGGDGGYTF.

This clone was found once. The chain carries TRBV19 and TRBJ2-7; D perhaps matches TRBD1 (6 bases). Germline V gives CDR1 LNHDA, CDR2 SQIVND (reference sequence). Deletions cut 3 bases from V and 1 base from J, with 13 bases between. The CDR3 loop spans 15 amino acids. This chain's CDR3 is CASSITGTSSYEQYF. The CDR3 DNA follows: TGTGCCAGTAGTATCACAGGGACGTCATCCTACGAGCAGTACTTC.

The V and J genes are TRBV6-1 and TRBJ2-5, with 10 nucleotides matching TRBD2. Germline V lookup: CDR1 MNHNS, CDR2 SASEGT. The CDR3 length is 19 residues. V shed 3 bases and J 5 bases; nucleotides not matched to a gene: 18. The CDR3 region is CASSDARVGLAGVAETQYF. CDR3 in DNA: TGTGCCAGCAGTGACGCCCGAGTCGGGCTAGCGGGAGTTGCTGAGACCCAGTACTTC.

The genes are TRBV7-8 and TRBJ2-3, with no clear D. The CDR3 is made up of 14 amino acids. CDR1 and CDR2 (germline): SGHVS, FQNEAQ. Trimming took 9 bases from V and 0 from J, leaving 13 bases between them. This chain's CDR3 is CASTEEFSTDTQYF. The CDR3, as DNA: TGTGCCAGTACCGAGGAGTTTAGCACAGATACGCAGTATTTT. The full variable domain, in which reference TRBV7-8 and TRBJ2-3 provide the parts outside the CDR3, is GAGVSQSPRYKVAKRGQDVALRCDPISGHVSLFWYQQALGQGPEFLTYFQNEAQLDKSGLPSDRFFAERPEGSVSTLKIQRTQQEDSAVYLCASTEEFSTDTQYFGPGTRLTVL.

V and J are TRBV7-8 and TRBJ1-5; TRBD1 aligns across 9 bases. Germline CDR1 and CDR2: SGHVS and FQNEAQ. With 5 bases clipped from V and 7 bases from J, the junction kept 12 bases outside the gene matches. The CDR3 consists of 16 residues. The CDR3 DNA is TGTGCCAGCAGCAAAGGGACAGGGTTACAATTCCAGCCCCAGCATTTT. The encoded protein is CASSKGTGLQFQPQHF. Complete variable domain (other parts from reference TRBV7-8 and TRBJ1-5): GAGVSQSPRYKVAKRGQDVALRCDPISGHVSLFWYQQALGQGPEFLTYFQNEAQLDKSGLPSDRFFAERPEGSVSTLKIQRTQQEDSAVYLCASSKGTGLQFQPQHFGDGTRLSIL.

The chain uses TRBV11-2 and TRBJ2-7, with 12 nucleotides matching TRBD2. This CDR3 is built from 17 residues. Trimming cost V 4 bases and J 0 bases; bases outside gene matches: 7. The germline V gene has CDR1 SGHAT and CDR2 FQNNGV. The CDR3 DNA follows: TGTGCCAGCAGCTCCTGGACTAGCGGGACGTCCTCCTACGAGCAGTACTTC. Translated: CASSSWTSGTSSYEQYF.

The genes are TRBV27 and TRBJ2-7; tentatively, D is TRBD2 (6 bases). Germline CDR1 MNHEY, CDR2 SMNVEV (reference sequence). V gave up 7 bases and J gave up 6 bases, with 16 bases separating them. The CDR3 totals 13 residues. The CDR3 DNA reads TGTGCCAGCACCCCTAGCGAGATCGGCGAGCAGTACTTC. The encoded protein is CASTPSEIGEQYF.

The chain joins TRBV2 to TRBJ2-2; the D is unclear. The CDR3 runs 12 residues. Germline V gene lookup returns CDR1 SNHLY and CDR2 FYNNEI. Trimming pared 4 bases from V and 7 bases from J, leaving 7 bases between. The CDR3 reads CASSGAGGELFF. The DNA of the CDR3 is TGTGCCAGCAGTGGGGCAGGCGGGGAGCTGTTTTTT.

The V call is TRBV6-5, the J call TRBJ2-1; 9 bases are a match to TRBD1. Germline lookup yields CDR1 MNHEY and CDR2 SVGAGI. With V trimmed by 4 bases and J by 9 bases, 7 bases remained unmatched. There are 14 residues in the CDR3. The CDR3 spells CASSSYRGPGEQFF. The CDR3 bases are TGTGCCAGCAGTTCCTACAGGGGGCCCGGTGAGCAGTTCTTC.

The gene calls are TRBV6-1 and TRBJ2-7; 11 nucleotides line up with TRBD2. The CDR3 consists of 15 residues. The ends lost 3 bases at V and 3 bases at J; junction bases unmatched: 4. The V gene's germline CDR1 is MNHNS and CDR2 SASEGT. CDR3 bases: TGTGCCAGCAGTGAGGGGGGACTAGCGGACTACGAGCAGTACTTC. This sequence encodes CASSEGGLADYEQYF.

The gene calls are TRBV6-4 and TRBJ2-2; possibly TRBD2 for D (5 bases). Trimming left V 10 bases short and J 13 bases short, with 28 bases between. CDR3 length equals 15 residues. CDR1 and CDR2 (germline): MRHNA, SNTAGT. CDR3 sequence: CAMGSEHKAVRALFF. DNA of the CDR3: TGTGCCATGGGATCTGAGCATAAAGCGGTGCGTGCGCTGTTTTTT.

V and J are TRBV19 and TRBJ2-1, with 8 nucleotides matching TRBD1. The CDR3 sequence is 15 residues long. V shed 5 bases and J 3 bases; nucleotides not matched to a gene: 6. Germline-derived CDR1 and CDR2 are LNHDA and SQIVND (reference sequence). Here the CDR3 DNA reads TGTGCCAGTAGTCCCCAGGGGGCTGGCTACAATGAGCAGTTCTTC. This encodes CASSPQGAGYNEQFF.

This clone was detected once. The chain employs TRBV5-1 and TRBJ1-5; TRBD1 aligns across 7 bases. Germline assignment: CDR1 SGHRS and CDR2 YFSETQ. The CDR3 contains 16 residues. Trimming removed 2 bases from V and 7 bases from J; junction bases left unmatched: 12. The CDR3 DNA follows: TGCGCCAGCAGCTTCCGGACAGGCCCGATGGTACAGCCCCAGCATTTT. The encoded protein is CASSFRTGPMVQPQHF.

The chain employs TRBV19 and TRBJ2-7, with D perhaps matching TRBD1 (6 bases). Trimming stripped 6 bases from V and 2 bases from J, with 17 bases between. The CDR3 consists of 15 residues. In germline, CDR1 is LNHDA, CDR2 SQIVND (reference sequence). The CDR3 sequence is CASRAAAGVTYEQYF. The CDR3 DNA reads TGTGCCAGTAGAGCCGCGGCAGGGGTTACCTACGAGCAGTACTTC.

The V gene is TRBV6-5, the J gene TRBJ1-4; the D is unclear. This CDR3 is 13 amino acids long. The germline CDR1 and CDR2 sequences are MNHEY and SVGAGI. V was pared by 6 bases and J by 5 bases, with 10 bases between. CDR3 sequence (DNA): TGTGCCAGCAGGGAGGACGGGAATGAAAAACTGTTTTTT. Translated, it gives CASREDGNEKLFF.

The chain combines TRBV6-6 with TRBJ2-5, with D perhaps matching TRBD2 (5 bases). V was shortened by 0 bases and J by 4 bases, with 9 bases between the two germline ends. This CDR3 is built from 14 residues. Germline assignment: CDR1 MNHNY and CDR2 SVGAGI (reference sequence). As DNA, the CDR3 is TGTGCCAGCAGTTACTCGAACGGAGGAGAGACCCAGTACTTC. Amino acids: CASSYSNGGETQYF.

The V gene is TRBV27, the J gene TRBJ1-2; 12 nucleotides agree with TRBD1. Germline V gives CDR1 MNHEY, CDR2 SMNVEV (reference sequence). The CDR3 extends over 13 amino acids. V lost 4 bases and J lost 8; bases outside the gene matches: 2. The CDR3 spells CASSYGTGGGYTF. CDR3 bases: TGTGCCAGCAGTTACGGGACAGGGGGCGGCTACACCTTC.